This is a list of T cell receptor beta chains from one sample in a study of shared clonotypes between healthy human individuals. TCRdb's copy holds only in-frame clones and misses some; the assay was immunoSEQ multiplex PCR. Altogether hundreds of thousands of clones are present, 87% being singletons, with the ten largest covering 15% to 20%. Source material: memory CD8+ T cells sorted from blood. Every receptor here comes from a man in his late teens or twenties in good health. Both conserved end residues are part of each CDR3. D genes are given only for firm matches. Part of the rows lack a size; the others show once, few, many or a class for expanded clones.

j_call clone_size d_call v_call cdr3_nt cdr3_aa
TRBJ2-4 - - TRBV30 TGTGCCTGGAGTGGGGGTGTTGGACGGAAAAACATTCAGTACTTC CAWSGGVGRKNIQYF
TRBJ2-1 once TRBD2 TRBV2 TGTGCCAGCAGTGAAGGACTAGCGGGGAATGAGCAGTTCTTC CASSEGLAGNEQFF
TRBJ1-4 - - TRBV19 TGTGCCAGTAGCCATGAAGTGAATGGGAATGAAAAACTGTTTTTT CASSHEVNGNEKLFF
TRBJ2-7 - - TRBV5-1 TGCGCCAGCAGCTTGGAAACCATGTACGAGCAGTACTTC CASSLETMYEQYF
TRBJ2-5 - TRBD2 TRBV18 TGTGCCAGCTCACCAATAGGAGCGGGAGGCCAAGAGACCCAGTACTTC CASSPIGAGGQETQYF
TRBJ1-2 - TRBD1 TRBV10-3 TGTGCCATCAGGCCTCAGGGGGACTATGGCTACACCTTC CAIRPQGDYGYTF
TRBJ2-7 - - TRBV25-1 TGTGCCAGCAGTGACAGGGACCCCTACGAGCAGTACTTC CASSDRDPYEQYF
TRBJ2-7 once - TRBV10-1 TGCGCCAGCGGGGACTTCTCCTACGAGCAGTACTTC CASGDFSYEQYF
TRBJ1-2 - - TRBV29-1 TGCAGCGTTGAATCCAATGGCTACACCTTC CSVESNGYTF
TRBJ2-5 - - TRBV6-5 TGTGCCAGCAGTTACGGAGGCAGGACGGAGACCCAGTACTTC CASSYGGRTETQYF
TRBJ2-5 - - TRBV7-9 TGTGCCAGCAGCTTCGGACACCTTGGAAGGGGCGATTTTAAGACCCAGTACTTC CASSFGHLGRGDFKTQYF
TRBJ2-5 - TRBD2 TRBV28 TGTGCCAGCAGTCCTGGACTAGCGGGAGGGCCTGTTCAAGAGACCCAGTACTTC CASSPGLAGGPVQETQYF
TRBJ1-2 - - TRBV28 TGTGCTAGCAGTTTTACCGGGGGCGCGATTAGCTATGGCTACACCTTC CASSFTGGAISYGYTF
TRBJ2-5 - - TRBV18 TGTGCCAGCTCCGGAGAAGAGACCCAGTACTTC CASSGEETQYF
TRBJ2-2 - - TRBV11-2 TGTGCCAGCACACCCAGGGGGGGAGGCACCGGGGAGCTGTTTTTT CASTPRGGGTGELFF
TRBJ2-7 few - TRBV2 TGTGCCAGCAGCGGGGACTTCTACGAGCAGTACTTC CASSGDFYEQYF
TRBJ1-2 - TRBD1 TRBV5-1 TGCGCCAGCAGCTTGGCCTCGCACAGGGGCGGCTACACCTTC CASSLASHRGGYTF
TRBJ1-2 - - TRBV11-2 TGTGCCAGCAGCTTAGGGACGGAAGGACCCGTTGGCTACACCTTC CASSLGTEGPVGYTF
TRBJ1-5 - TRBD1 TRBV27 TGTGCCAGCAGAGTCCAGGGGGTTGATCAGCCCCAGCATTTT CASRVQGVDQPQHF
TRBJ2-7 - - TRBV4-1 TGCGCCAGCAGCCAACAACTGGCCCAAATGGATAGCGAGCAGTACTTC CASSQQLAQMDSEQYF
TRBJ1-4 - - TRBV27 TGTGCCAGCAGTGAGAAGTCTACTAATGAAAAACTGTTTTTT CASSEKSTNEKLFF
TRBJ1-1 - - TRBV9 TGTGCCAGCAGTCTCGGGGGAGGCACTGAAGCTTTCTTT CASSLGGGTEAFF
TRBJ1-2 few - TRBV7-2 TGTGCCAGCAGCTCGAACTGGGGCCGGGGTGGCTACACCTTC CASSSNWGRGGYTF
TRBJ2-3 - - TRBV2 TGTGCCGTTCTCTGGCAGGGAAAAGCTGTGGATACGCAGTATTTT CAVLWQGKAVDTQYF
TRBJ1-6 - - TRBV5-1 TGCGCCAGCAGCTTGGGCCAGGGGATGGATTCACCCCTCCACTTT CASSLGQGMDSPLHF
TRBJ1-1 - - TRBV6-7 TGTGCCAGCAGTTACTCGGCCAGGGGAATCACTGAAGCTTTCTTT CASSYSARGITEAFF
TRBJ2-3 - TRBD2 TRBV18 TGTGCCAGCTCACCAGTCAGCGGGAGGGGCACAGATACGCAGTATTTT CASSPVSGRGTDTQYF
TRBJ1-1 - - TRBV27 TGTGCCAGCAGTTTATCTTTGAACACTGAAGCTTTCTTT CASSLSLNTEAFF
TRBJ2-7 once TRBD1 TRBV18 TGTGCCAGCTCACGGCCGACCCAGGGGGCTTACGAGCAGTACTTC CASSRPTQGAYEQYF
TRBJ2-2 - TRBD1 TRBV27 TGTGCCAGCAGTTCCAGGACAGGATTTCACGGGGAGCTGTTTTTT CASSSRTGFHGELFF
TRBJ2-3 once - TRBV6-4 TGTGCCAGCAGTGACTCGGGATATACGCAGTATTTT CASSDSGYTQYF
TRBJ1-1 - - TRBV6-5 TGTGCCAGCAGTTACTCGCCGTTCCTGGGGGGCGATGAAGCTTTCTTT CASSYSPFLGGDEAFF
TRBJ2-7 - TRBD1 TRBV29-1 TGCAGCGTGGTGGACAGGGAATACGAGCAGTACTTC CSVVDREYEQYF
TRBJ2-7 - TRBD2 TRBV19 TGTGCCAGTAGCGAGACTAGCGGGGGCTACGAGCAGTACTTC CASSETSGGYEQYF
TRBJ2-7 - TRBD2 TRBV4-1 TGCGCCAGCAGCCAAGACGTGGACTGGCGGGAGAAGGACGAGCAGTACTTC CASSQDVDWREKDEQYF
TRBJ1-5 once - TRBV28 TGTGCCAGCAGTTCTACAGTGCTTAGCAATCAGCCCCAGCATTTT CASSSTVLSNQPQHF
TRBJ2-7 - - TRBV27 TGTGCCAGCAGTTTTGAGTACGAGCAGTACTTC CASSFEYEQYF
TRBJ2-7 - - TRBV5-6 TGTGCCAGCAGCTGGACGGTGACAGGTTCAAACTACGAGCAGTACTTC CASSWTVTGSNYEQYF
TRBJ2-1 - TRBD2 TRBV2 TGTGCCAGCATGGAATCCCCCCCGTCGACTAGCGGGGGTAATGAGCAGTTCTTC CASMESPPSTSGGNEQFF
TRBJ1-3 - - TRBV30 TGTGCCTGGAGTGTGGGCAGGAGCTCTGGAAACACCATATATTTT CAWSVGRSSGNTIYF
TRBJ2-7 - TRBD2 TRBV7-9 TGTGCCAGCAGCCGGACTAGCGGGAGATTGGAGCAGTACTTC CASSRTSGRLEQYF